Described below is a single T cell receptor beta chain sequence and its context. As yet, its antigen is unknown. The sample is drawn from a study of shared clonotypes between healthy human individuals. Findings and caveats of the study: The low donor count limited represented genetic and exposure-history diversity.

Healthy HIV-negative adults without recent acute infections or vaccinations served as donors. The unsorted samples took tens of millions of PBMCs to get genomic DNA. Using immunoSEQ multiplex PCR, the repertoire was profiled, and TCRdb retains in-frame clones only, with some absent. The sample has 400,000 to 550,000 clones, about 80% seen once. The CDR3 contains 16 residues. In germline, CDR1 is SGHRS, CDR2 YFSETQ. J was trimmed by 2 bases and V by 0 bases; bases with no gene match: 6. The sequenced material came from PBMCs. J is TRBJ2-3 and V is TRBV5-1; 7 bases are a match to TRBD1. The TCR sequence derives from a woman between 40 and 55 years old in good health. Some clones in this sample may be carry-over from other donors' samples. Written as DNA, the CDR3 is TGCGCCAGCAGCTTGGCCGGGACAGCATACACAGATACGCAGTATTTT. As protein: CASSLAGTAYTDTQYF.